This T cell receptor beta chain stems from a study of CD8+ T cells in alopecia areata. About the study: By percentage of affected scalp area, the severity of treated patients was scored.

Treatment of the sample: oral pan-JAK inhibitor, 5-10 mg twice daily. Sorted out of PBMCs were CD4+ T cells and CD8+ T cells. Once RNA had been extracted, it was reverse transcribed into cDNA to act as the sequencing template. This table comes from immunoSEQ multiplex PCR, and its TCRdb copy is limited to in-frame clones, with some not included. This sample has more than 150,000 clones, with roughly 50% found just once. The germline V gene has CDR1 MGHDK and CDR2 SYGVNS. The V end was cut by 0 bases, the J end by 4 bases, with 7 bases between. CDR3 length equals 14 residues. The chain couples TRBV25-1 to TRBJ1-5; possibly TRBD1 for D (5 bases). This receptor was identified in a human donor with alopecia areata. The sample consisted of CD8+ T cells sorted from blood, taken at week 24, from a patient treated with tofacitinib. DNA for the CDR3: TGTGCCAGCAGTGAATACAGGGCGAATCAGCCCCAGCATTTT. This codes for CASSEYRANQPQHF.